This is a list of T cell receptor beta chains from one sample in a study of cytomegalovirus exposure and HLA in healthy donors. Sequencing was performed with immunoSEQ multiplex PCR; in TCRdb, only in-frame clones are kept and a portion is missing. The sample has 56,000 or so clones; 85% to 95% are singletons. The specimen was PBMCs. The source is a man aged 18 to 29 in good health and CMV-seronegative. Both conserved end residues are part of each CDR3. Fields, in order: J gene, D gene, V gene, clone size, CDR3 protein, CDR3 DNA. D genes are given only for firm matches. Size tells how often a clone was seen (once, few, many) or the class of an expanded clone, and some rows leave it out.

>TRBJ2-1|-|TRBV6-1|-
CASSNLPGSYNEQFF
TGTGCCAGCAGTAACTTACCGGGATCTTACAATGAGCAGTTCTTC
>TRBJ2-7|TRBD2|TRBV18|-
CASSSTSGSPYEQYF
TGTGCCAGCTCGTCGACTAGCGGGAGTCCCTACGAGCAGTACTTC
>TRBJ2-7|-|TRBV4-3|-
CASSQSRGSYEQYF
TGCGCCAGCAGCCAAAGCCGAGGGAGCTACGAGCAGTACTTC
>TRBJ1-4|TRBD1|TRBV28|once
CASRTRGNEKLFF
TGTGCCAGCAGAACCAGGGGGAATGAAAAACTGTTTTTT
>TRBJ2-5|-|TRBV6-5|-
CASSKDRGTQYF
TGTGCCAGCAGCAAGGACCGGGGGACCCAGTACTTC
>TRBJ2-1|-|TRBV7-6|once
CASSLAIAVSYNEQFF
TGTGCCAGCAGCTTAGCGATAGCGGTCTCCTACAATGAGCAGTTCTTC
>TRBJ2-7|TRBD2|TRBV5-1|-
CASRASGSLFEQYF
TGCGCCAGCAGGGCTAGCGGGAGCCTGTTCGAGCAGTACTTC
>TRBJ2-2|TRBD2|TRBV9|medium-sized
CASSVGSSGAFGELFF
TGTGCCAGCAGCGTAGGAAGTAGCGGGGCGTTCGGGGAGCTGTTTTTT
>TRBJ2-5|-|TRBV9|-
CASSVFGQPQETQYF
TGTGCCAGCAGCGTTTTTGGACAGCCCCAAGAGACCCAGTACTTC
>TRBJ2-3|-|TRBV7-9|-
CASSLLTDTQYF
TGTGCCAGCAGCTTACTCACAGATACGCAGTATTTT
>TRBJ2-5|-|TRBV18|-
CASSSSGDPGETQYF
TGTGCCAGCTCATCGTCCGGTGACCCAGGGGAGACCCAGTACTTC
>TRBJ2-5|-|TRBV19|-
CASSIELGGRETQYF
TGTGCCAGTAGTATAGAGTTGGGGGGGCGGGAGACCCAGTACTTC
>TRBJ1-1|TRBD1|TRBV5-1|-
CASRLDRGTEAFF
TGCGCCAGCAGGTTGGACAGGGGCACTGAAGCTTTCTTT
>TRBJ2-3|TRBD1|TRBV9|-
CASSVVPGATGGHTDTQYF
TGTGCCAGCAGCGTAGTGCCCGGGGCGACAGGGGGACACACAGATACGCAGTATTTT
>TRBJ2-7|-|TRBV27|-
CASSLWQDYEQYF
TGTGCCAGCAGTTTATGGCAGGATTACGAGCAGTACTTC
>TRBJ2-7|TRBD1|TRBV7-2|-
CASSSTGGYEQYF
TGTGCCAGCAGCTCGACAGGGGGCTACGAGCAGTACTTC
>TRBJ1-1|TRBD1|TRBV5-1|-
CASSDGQGGMNTEAFF
TGCGCCAGCAGCGACGGACAGGGAGGCATGAACACTGAAGCTTTCTTT
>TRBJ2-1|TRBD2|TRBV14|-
CASSQRAGVYNEQFF
TGTGCCAGCAGCCAGAGAGCGGGAGTCTACAATGAGCAGTTCTTC
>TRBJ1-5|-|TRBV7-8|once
CASSLQGSNQPQHF
TGTGCCAGCAGCCTACAGGGAAGCAATCAGCCCCAGCATTTT
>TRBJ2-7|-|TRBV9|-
CASSSGADLYEQYF
TGTGCCAGCAGCTCCGGAGCGGACCTCTACGAGCAGTACTTC
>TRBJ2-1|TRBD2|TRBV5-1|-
CASSPGLAGEDNEQFF
TGCGCCAGCAGCCCGGGACTAGCGGGAGAGGACAATGAGCAGTTCTTC
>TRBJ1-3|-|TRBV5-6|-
CASSLGRAGNTIYF
TGTGCCAGCAGCTTGGGCAGGGCCGGAAACACCATATATTTT
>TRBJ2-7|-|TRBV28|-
CASSSAGRSYEQYF
TGTGCCAGCAGTTCGGCTGGCAGGTCCTACGAGCAGTACTTC
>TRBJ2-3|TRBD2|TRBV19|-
CASTGGLAVSTDTQYF
TGTGCCAGTACCGGCGGACTAGCGGTTAGCACAGATACGCAGTATTTT
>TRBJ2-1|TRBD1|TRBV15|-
CATSRDQGAYNEQFF
TGTGCCACCAGCAGAGATCAGGGGGCCTACAATGAGCAGTTCTTC
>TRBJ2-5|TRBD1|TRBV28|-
CASSPSRQGSETQYF
TGTGCCAGCAGTCCCTCCCGACAGGGGTCGGAGACCCAGTACTTC
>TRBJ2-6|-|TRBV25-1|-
CASSESYRSSGANVLTF
TGTGCCAGCAGTGAATCCTACAGGAGCTCTGGGGCCAACGTCCTGACTTTC
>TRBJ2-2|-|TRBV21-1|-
CARTRRTGIRTGELFF
TGTGCCAGAACCCGGAGGACAGGGATTCGCACCGGGGAGCTGTTTTTT
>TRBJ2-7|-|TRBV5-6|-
CASSFLTGAYEQYF
TGTGCCAGCAGCTTCCTAACAGGAGCCTACGAGCAGTACTTC
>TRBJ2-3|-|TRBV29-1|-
CSAEQGSDTQYF
TGCAGCGCTGAACAGGGCTCAGATACGCAGTATTTT
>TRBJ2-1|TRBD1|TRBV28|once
CASNTIPGQGLNEQFF
TGTGCCAGCAACACCATCCCGGGACAGGGTCTAAATGAGCAGTTCTTC
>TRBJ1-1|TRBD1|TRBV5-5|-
CASSLETGAAFF
TGTGCCAGCAGCTTGGAGACAGGGGCGGCTTTCTTT
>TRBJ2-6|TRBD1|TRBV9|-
CASSAPTGIGANVLTF
TGTGCCAGCAGCGCACCGACAGGGATTGGGGCCAACGTCCTGACTTTC
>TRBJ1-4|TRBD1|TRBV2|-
CASSDGTGGFTTNEKLFF
TGTGCCAGCAGTGATGGTACAGGGGGCTTCACAACTAATGAAAAACTGTTTTTT
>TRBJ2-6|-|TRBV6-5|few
CASSLLGAAGANVLTF
TGTGCCAGCAGTTTGTTGGGAGCTGCCGGGGCCAACGTCCTGACTTTC
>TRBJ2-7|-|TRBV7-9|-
CASSSPAGTRAYEQYF
TGTGCCAGCAGCTCCCCCGCCGGGACTCGAGCCTACGAGCAGTACTTC
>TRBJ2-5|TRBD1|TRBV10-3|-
CAITGRQGPQETQYF
TGTGCCATCACCGGACGACAGGGGCCTCAAGAGACCCAGTACTTC
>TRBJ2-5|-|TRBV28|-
CASSLIRQETQYF
TGTGCCAGCAGTTTAATCCGTCAAGAGACCCAGTACTTC
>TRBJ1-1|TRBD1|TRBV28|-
CASSSPGGTALNTEAFF
TGTGCCAGCAGTTCCCCAGGGGGGACAGCCCTGAACACTGAAGCTTTCTTT
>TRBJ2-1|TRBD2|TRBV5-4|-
CASSLLREGRFIQFF
TGTGCCAGCAGCTTGCTGCGGGAGGGCCGGTTCATACAGTTCTTC
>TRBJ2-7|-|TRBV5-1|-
CASSLKGGSSYEQYF
TGCGCCAGCAGCTTGAAGGGGGGGAGCTCCTACGAGCAGTACTTC
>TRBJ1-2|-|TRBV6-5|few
CASSDSQRGYTF
TGTGCCAGCAGTGATAGCCAGCGAGGCTACACCTTC
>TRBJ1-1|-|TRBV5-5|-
CASSLTGSPMNTEAFF
TGTGCCAGCAGCTTGACAGGGTCGCCGATGAACACTGAAGCTTTCTTT
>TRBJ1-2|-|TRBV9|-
CASSPRTRDYGYTF
TGTGCCAGCAGCCCTAGGACAAGGGACTATGGCTACACCTTC
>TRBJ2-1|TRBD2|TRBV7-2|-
CASSSGTSGSLDEQFF
TGTGCCAGCAGCTCGGGGACTAGCGGGAGTTTGGATGAGCAGTTCTTC
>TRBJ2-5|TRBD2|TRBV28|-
CASSFAGLAGIQETQYF
TGTGCCAGCAGTTTCGCCGGGCTAGCGGGAATCCAAGAGACCCAGTACTTC
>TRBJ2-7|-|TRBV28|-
CASTPGRGRTYEQYF
TGTGCCAGCACCCCGGGGAGGGGGAGGACCTACGAGCAGTACTTC
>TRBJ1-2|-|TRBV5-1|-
CASSFGGDYGYTF
TGCGCCAGCAGCTTTGGGGGGGACTATGGCTACACCTTC
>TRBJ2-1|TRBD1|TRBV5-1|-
CASSSNPGQGANEQFF
TGCGCCAGCAGCTCGAATCCGGGACAGGGGGCAAATGAGCAGTTCTTC
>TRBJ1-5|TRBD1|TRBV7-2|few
CASSSGQEQPQHF
TGTGCCAGCAGCTCGGGACAGGAGCAGCCCCAGCATTTT
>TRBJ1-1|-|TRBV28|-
CASSLPQAGAFF
TGTGCCAGCAGTTTACCCCAAGCGGGAGCTTTCTTT
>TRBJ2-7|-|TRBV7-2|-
CASSQEEDYYEQYF
TGTGCCAGCAGCCAGGAAGAGGACTACTACGAGCAGTACTTC